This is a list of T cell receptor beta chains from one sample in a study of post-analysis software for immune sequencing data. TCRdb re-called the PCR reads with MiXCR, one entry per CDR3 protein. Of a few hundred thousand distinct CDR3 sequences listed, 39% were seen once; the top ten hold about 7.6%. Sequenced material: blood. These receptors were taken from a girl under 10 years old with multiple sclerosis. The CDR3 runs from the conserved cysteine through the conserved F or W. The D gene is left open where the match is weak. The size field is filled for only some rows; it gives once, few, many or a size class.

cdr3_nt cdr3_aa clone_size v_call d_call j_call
TGTGCCAGCAGCTGGGGGGGGGAGTCCCACGAGCAGTACTTC CASSWGGESHEQYF few TRBV6-6 TRBD2 TRBJ2-7
TGCAGTGCTAGAAAACCGGGACTGGTGGGTACTGAAGCTTTCTTT CSARKPGLVGTEAFF . TRBV20-1 . TRBJ1-1
TGTGCCAGCAGTCCGGGACAGGGGATCTACGAGCAGTACTTC CASSPGQGIYEQYF many TRBV28 TRBD1 TRBJ2-7
TGCAGCGTCGAGATGACAGAGAACACTGAAGCTTTCTTT CSVEMTENTEAFF . TRBV29-1 . TRBJ1-1
TGTGCCAGCAGTTTAGGGTACGAGACTAGCTCCTACAATGAGCAGTTCTTC CASSLGYETSSYNEQFF few TRBV12-3/TRBV12-4 . TRBJ2-1
TGTGCCAGCAGCCGCCCAGGACAGGGATTAGGCTATGGCTACACCTTC CASSRPGQGLGYGYTF . TRBV4-2 TRBD1 TRBJ1-2
TGTGCCAGCGGCCCCAGGGAAAACACTGAAGCTTTCTTT CASGPRENTEAFF once TRBV12-3/TRBV12-4 . TRBJ1-1
TGTGCCAGCAGTCCCCGACAGGGTGTCAAGAAGTACTTC CASSPRQGVKKYF . TRBV12-3/TRBV12-4 TRBD1 TRBJ2-7
TGTGCCAGCAGCCAATTTTGGACAGGCAACAATCAGCCCCAGCATTTT CASSQFWTGNNQPQHF . TRBV4-2 TRBD1 TRBJ1-5
TGTGCCAGCAGTTACTCGATGGGACGTCTCAGTACTACGGGCGAGCAGTACTTC CASSYSMGRLSTTGEQYF few TRBV6-5 . TRBJ2-7
TGCAGCGTTGATCTCAGAAGTGAGAAGTTCTTC CSVDLRSEKFF . TRBV29-1 . TRBJ2-1
TGTGCCAGCAGCGTAGTAGTCGGGGGCGTCAATGAGCAGTTCTTC CASSVVVGGVNEQFF few TRBV9 . TRBJ2-1
TGCGCCAGCAGCCGAGGGACAGACGGTTGGACTGAAGCTTTCTTT CASSRGTDGWTEAFF few TRBV5-1 TRBD1 TRBJ1-1
TGTGCCAGCAGTTCCTGGCGGGAGGGCCCCTACGAGCAGTACTTC CASSSWREGPYEQYF few TRBV28 TRBD2 TRBJ2-7
TGTGCCAGCAGCTCATTATTCGGGACCGAGACCTACGAGCAGTACTTC CASSSLFGTETYEQYF few TRBV5-4 . TRBJ2-7
TGTGCCAGCAGGGGGGACGGGGTCGGCGGGCAGCCCCAGCATTTT CASRGDGVGGQPQHF . TRBV12-3/TRBV12-4 . TRBJ1-5
TGCAGTGGCAGTAGCGGGAGGGCCGGGTACGAGCAGTACTTC CSGSSGRAGYEQYF . TRBV20-1 TRBD2 TRBJ2-7
TGTGCCAGCTCACGAGAGGCCAATGAGCAGTTCTTC CASSREANEQFF few TRBV18 . TRBJ2-1
TGTGCCAGCAGCTTAAGTGCGGACGAGCAGTTCTTC CASSLSADEQFF . TRBV7-2 . TRBJ2-1
TGTGCCAGTAGCGATCTCCCGAGACAGGGGTACTACGAGCAGTACTTC CASSDLPRQGYYEQYF many TRBV19 TRBD1 TRBJ2-7
TGTGCCAGCAGCCAAGATGGGACAGGGGGAGGCTACACCTTC CASSQDGTGGGYTF . TRBV3-1 TRBD1 TRBJ1-2
TGTGCCAGCACCCGGACCGGCCAAGGCAGTAATGAAAAACTGTTTTTT CASTRTGQGSNEKLFF few TRBV6-6 . TRBJ1-4
TGTGCCAGCAGCTTAGTAGCAGCACAAACCTACGAGCAGTACTTC CASSLVAAQTYEQYF few TRBV7-6 . TRBJ2-7
TGTGCCAGCAGGCCGGGGGGGGCTTACAATGAGCAGTTCTTC CASRPGGAYNEQFF once TRBV7-2 TRBD2 TRBJ2-1
TGTGCCAGCAGCTTATCCCTAGGGCGGACTGAAGCTTTCTTT CASSLSLGRTEAFF few TRBV7-8 . TRBJ1-1
TGTGCCAGTAGTATAGGACCAGATACGCAGTATTTT CASSIGPDTQYF . TRBV19 . TRBJ2-3
TGTGCCAGCAGCGCCTCAGGAAGCGCGAACTATGGCTACACCTTC CASSASGSANYGYTF . TRBV7-2 . TRBJ1-2
TGCAGCGGGGGGGTTGCGGGCACAGATACGCAGTATTTT CSGGVAGTDTQYF . TRBV29-1 . TRBJ2-3
TGTGCCACCAGCAGAGAGCCGGACGATAATTCACCCCTCCACTTT CATSREPDDNSPLHF . TRBV15 . TRBJ1-6
TGTGCCAGCAGCCAGGGTAGCGAGCAGTACTTC CASSQGSEQYF . TRBV28 . TRBJ2-7
TGCGCCAGCAGCTTGGACAATTCGTATGGCTACACCTTC CASSLDNSYGYTF . TRBV5-1 . TRBJ1-2
TGCAGTGCAAGCCGGGATGAGCGGAACACAGATACGCAGTATTTT CSASRDERNTDTQYF . TRBV20-1 . TRBJ2-3